This T cell receptor beta chain was sequenced in a study of human T cells and chemical hapten exposure (dated by TCRdb to about 2021). Looking at the study overall: For sensitization, 2% DPC in acetone was applied to a 2 cm by 2 cm area of upper inner arm skin. The libraries were sequenced as a pool, and the TCR yield per sample differed mostly because of small variations in library volumes within the pool. Peripheral blood TCR repertoire changes were tracked in vivo in alopecia patients during primary and secondary sensitization to the hapten diphenylcyclopropenone (DPC). Some 29 alopecia patients gave blood for TCR sequencing at one to four time points (pre-sensitization, 2, 6 and 24 weeks). Patients additionally received weekly therapeutic DPC doses to the scalp throughout the roughly 25-week study period. The mostly female patient cohort included alopecia areata with under or over 50% scalp involvement, alopecia totalis and alopecia universalis. Patch testing on the upper back used Finn chambers containing 0.01% DPC, with scoring done after 6 days according to International Contact Dermatitis Research Group standards. Blood samples were taken from patients before sensitization (week 0) and then at 2, 6 and about 24 weeks after DPC sensitization.

The library came from RACE. Sequencing relied on a NextSeq 500. During library preparation, unique molecular identifiers were attached to individual cDNA molecules so that TCRs could be counted in a quantitative, reproducible way. Both TCR alpha and TCR beta chains were sequenced from each blood RNA sample. Under the source paper's analysis protocol: A median of roughly 100,000 TCRs per sample was observed, with a range of 23,224 to 690,600. V, J and CDR3 annotation of the TCR reads was performed with the Decombinator software suite. For the PS versus PT1 abundance plots, all samples were subsampled to the same number of TCRs (28,000). TCRs were defined as expanded if absent before sensitization and observed at least eight times at the 2-week time point. Through fastp at Q25 and MiXCR, TCRdb rebuilt clones from the public reads, retaining in-frame beta chains. Every distinct CDR3 protein forms one entry, paired with its most common genes and DNA. The V and J calls were determined by TCRdb, not by the authors. Recorded for this sample are some 89,000 distinct CDR3 sequences; 27% of them occurred a single time. Clones ranked in the top ten supply about a tenth of the sample.

This clonotype was counted between two and nine times. Its antigen target is currently unknown. Nothing much larger sits one base from this clone, and base qualities are not available. Overall results and qualifications from the work: Patch test score correlated positively with the number of PT1 expanded TCRs, reaching significance at thresholds 8, 16 and 32 but not at 4. Expanded TCRs formed significantly more large CDR3 similarity clusters than pre-sensitization or healthy control sets, consistent with antigen-driven responses. After repeated subsampling, the strength of the expansion versus patch-test correlation and the threshold at which it became significant changed. DPC sensitization did not change how many TCRs were above 1 in 1000 frequency, and no evidence was found of alterations in global repertoire structure. Because every patient had alopecia, a presumed autoimmune disease, the patients' immune response might differ from that of healthy individuals.

Its CDR3 holds 14 amino acids, cysteine through phenylalanine. This entry keeps only the CDR3 DNA: 42 bases, framed from base 1. A distance of 12 bases separates the germline ends of V and J, which lose 3 bases and 1 base respectively. CDR1 and CDR2 were assigned from the germline V gene (reference sequence) as DFQATT and SNEGSKA. The sample's time point label is to be understood as: patch test 3, about 24 weeks after DPC sensitization. According to the study, the label for this sample's treatment or condition signals: therapeutic diphenylcyclopropenone sensitization with weekly scalp DPC. At each patch-test visit, blood was drawn before the patch test was applied. Patients were considered eligible if aged 18 to 70, diagnosed with alopecia and deemed suitable for DPC therapy, and patients were excluded if pregnant. Total RNA was isolated from unfractionated whole blood collected in Tempus Blood RNA tubes.

The specimen comprised whole blood, sampled in connection with sensitization to the hapten diphenylcyclopropenone (DPC). Recombination linked TRBV20-1 to TRBJ1-1, and TRBD1 may be the D gene, going by 5 matching bases. The clonotype was recovered from a man aged 35-49 years with alopecia areata. Some clones in this sample may be carry-over from other donors' samples. The CDR3 region reads CSARPGRWNTEAFF. The DNA is TGCAGTGCTAGGCCGGGACGGTGGAACACTGAAGCTTTCTTT.